The T cell receptor beta chain described here comes from a study of metastatic and nonmetastatic thyroid tumors. In its sample, this clone was seen many times. Germline V gene sequence: CDR1 KGHDR, CDR2 SFDVKD. The ends were cut back, 12 bases at V and 5 bases at J, with 18 bases in the middle. There are 13 residues in the CDR3. TCRdb recomputed clones from the PCR reads via MiXCR. Among approximately 44,000 clones listed, roughly 31% were seen once. Treatment of any kind had been given to no patient before thyroid surgery. The TCR was taken from a male donor with papillary thyroid cancer or a benign thyroid nodule (not recorded which). Some clones in this sample may be carry-over from other donors' samples. Source material: blood. The rearrangement uses TRBV24-1 and TRBJ1-1; D perhaps matches TRBD1 (5 bases). CDR3 region: CAADDSQGTEAFF. As DNA, the CDR3 is TGTGCCGCAGACGACAGTCAAGGGACTGAAGCTTTCTTT.